This T cell receptor (beta chain) is drawn from a study of blood T cell repertoires in COVID-19. Study context: Sites across the United States, Italy and Spain contributed samples from acute and convalescent COVID-19. Sources were T cells, B-cell-depleted T cells, or PBMCs; the material itself was cDNA or gDNA.

As processed by the authors: Estimation of nucleated cell counts was performed using reference gene primer amplification. The repertoire was sequenced with immunoSEQ multiplex PCR; TCRdb's copy has only in-frame clones and lacks some. V and J calls and clone size are given by that table; D and trimming were obtained from the DNA. The sample includes some 250,000 clones, 86% of them seen just once. The ends were cut back, 0 bases at V and 3 bases at J, with 11 bases in the middle. The CDR3 is 15 residues long. Germline V gene sequence: CDR1 LNHNV, CDR2 YYDKDF (reference sequence). Specimen: peripheral blood. The J gene is TRBJ1-2, the V gene TRBV15; D might be TRBD1 (5 bases). The sequence was obtained from a woman in her 30s who had recovered from COVID-19. CDR3 loop: CATSRELSGYYGYTF. CDR3 sequence (DNA): TGTGCCACCAGCAGAGAGTTATCAGGGTACTATGGCTACACCTTC. Supplemented by reference TRBV15 and TRBJ1-2, the full variable domain reads DAMVIQNPRYQVTQFGKPVTLSCSQTLNHNVMYWYQQKSSQAPKLLFHYYDKDFNNEADTPDNFQSRRPNTSFCFLDIRSPGLGDTAMYLCATSRELSGYYGYTFGSGTRLTVV.